This T cell receptor beta chain was sequenced for a study of spatial heterogeneity in lung cancer. About the research overall: In the raw reads, each unique TCR and UMI combination was present more than ten times on average.

Many counts were recorded for this clonotype. Its antigen is undetermined. Each TCR cDNA molecule carried a unique molecular identifier. TCRdb reprocessed the 5' RACE reads with MiXCR, giving one entry per CDR3 protein. The sample has about 48,000 distinct CDR3 sequences, roughly 5% seen once. Whole-study findings and limits: TCRs found ubiquitously expanded in tumor appeared in blood more at resection than at follow-up.

Time point given: sample taken at primary tumor resection. In each case, whole RNA from tumor, nontumor lung or frozen PBMC was sequenced unsorted. The sequence was obtained from a male donor with early-stage non-small cell lung cancer. Material: PBMCs, obtained at surgery.

CDR3 region: CASSVDSTNYGYTF. CDR3 sequence (DNA): TGTGCCAGCAGCGTAGACAGTACTAACTATGGCTACACCTTC. This chain joins TRBV9 and TRBJ1-2; no clear D. The CDR3 is 14 residues long. The germline CDR1 and CDR2 sequences are SGDLS and YYNGEE. The V gene lost 0 bases and the J gene lost 0 bases, with 6 bases spanning the gap. Full variable domain (rest looked up from reference TRBV9 and TRBJ1-2): DSGVTQTPKHLITATGQRVTLRCSPRSGDLSVYWYQQSLDQGLQFLIQYYNGEERAKGNILERFSAQQFPDLHSELNLSSLELGDSALYFCASSVDSTNYGYTFGSGTRLTVV.